This TCR beta chain was sequenced for a study of blood T cell repertoires in COVID-19. Overall study context: COVID-19 samples, acute and convalescent, were from the United States, Italy and Spain. PBMCs, B-cell-depleted T cells, or T cells provided the cDNA or gDNA that made up the material.

Per the germline V gene, CDR1 is SGHRS and CDR2 is YFSETQ. Between the trimmed V and J ends, which lost 2 bases and 0 bases, there was a span of 9 bases. The CDR3 is 15 residues long. In the original workflow: Reference gene primer amplification gave estimated nucleated cell counts. Sequencing used immunoSEQ multiplex PCR; TCRdb keeps in-frame clones, though not all of them. Clonal size and the V and J genes are those of that table, whereas D and trimming came from the DNA. The table lists just over 40,000 clones, about 80% of them singletons. This clone showed up just a few times. The gene calls are TRBV5-1 and TRBJ1-3; maybe TRBD1 (5 bases). The source of this sequence is a woman aged 60-75 years with acute or convalescent COVID-19. Material for sequencing was peripheral blood. In nucleotides, the CDR3 is TGCGCCAGCAGCTTAGCAGGGTCCTCTGGAAACACCATATATTTT. This codes for CASSLAGSSGNTIYF.